This TCR beta chain came from a study of T cells in tuberculosis (dated by TCRdb to the late 2010s). With regard to the full study: In the study, CD1B tetramers and high-throughput TCR immunosequencing were combined to characterize T cells specific for the mycobacterial lipid antigen glucose monomycolate (GMM). PBMC from active tuberculosis patients were archived either before standard anti-tuberculosis treatment began or within 7 days of its start. A South African clinical cohort compared IGRA-negative adolescents, IGRA-positive adolescents with latent tuberculosis and adults with active tuberculosis, some 10 per group. Paper-wide results and their limitations: Compared with IGRA-negative controls, TCR-alpha repertoires from active tuberculosis had smaller mean NN-distances to GMM-specific TCRs, which suggests that these TCRs underwent clonal expansion. Clinical samples were selected based on the availability of cryopreserved specimens, with adults included as active tuberculosis cases and adolescents included as controls. The smaller NN-distances were partly driven by shorter CDR3-alpha lengths in active tuberculosis patients, and the difference for TCR-beta did not reach statistical significance. A classifier using the diverse GMM-specific repertoire reached 87% accuracy (AUROC 0.85 to 0.9), compared with approximately 70% accuracy using GEM motif frequencies.

The immunoSEQ multiplex PCR assay was used to generate TCR libraries, with TCR-beta and/or TCR-alpha/delta assays applied to each sample. Amplified TCR libraries were sequenced on the Illumina high-throughput platform. Turning to the authors' computational methods: Clustering and dimensionality reduction relied on pairwise TCRdist distances among GMM-specific receptors from T cells that were either sorted ex vivo or expanded in vitro. Each clinical repertoire received a mean NN-distance score, defined as the average TCRdist to the nearest 10% of tetramer-positive reference sequences. GEM TCR motif frequency was calculated as the fraction of unique TCRs that matched known GEM sequences in V/J usage and CDR3 length. Linear discriminant analysis with leave-one-out cross-validation, implemented in scikit-learn, was used to classify active tuberculosis. TCRdb obtained this table from immuneACCESS and retained in-frame rearrangements with V and J assigned. These tables miss some clones; where compared with another copy, unresolved V genes account for less than half of the shortfall, and the remainder is unexplained. The V and J calls and clone size come from that table; D and trimming were worked out from the DNA. The sample records about 49,000 clones, roughly 95% of which are singletons. The ten most abundant clones make up 1.1% to 1.5% of the sample.

Based on the germline V gene, the CDR1 and CDR2 sequences are SGDLS and YYNGEE. V is reduced by 3 bases and J by 8 bases, leaving a spacing of 15 bases between them. From cysteine to phenylalanine, the CDR3 is 14 amino acids long. Only CDR3 DNA is held: 42 bases, read in frame from base 1. The time point tag for this specimen amounts to: new active TB diagnosis, blood taken before or within 7 days of starting treatment. Patients with active tuberculosis were defined as newly diagnosed, HIV-seronegative South African adults aged 18 years or older. Confirmation of active tuberculosis was obtained by positive sputum smear microscopy and/or positive M. tuberculosis culture. Unsorted cryopreserved PBMC were immunosequenced, covering on average approximately 91,000 T cells per clinical donor. Notes on this clone: The antigen it binds to is not known. The input lacks base qualities; no much larger clone sits a single base away.

The sequence derives from an adult with tuberculosis. The sample consisted of PBMCs, taken at tuberculosis diagnosis. The chain couples TRBV9 to TRBJ1-3; there is no confident call for the D gene. The CDR3 amino acid sequence is: CASSGRQYQDTIYF. Here is the DNA: TGTGCCAGCAGCGGTAGGCAGTACCAGGACACCATATATTTT. Where the CDR3 stops, the reference TRBV9 and TRBJ1-3 genes take over; the full variable domain is DSGVTQTPKHLITATGQRVTLRCSPRSGDLSVYWYQQSLDQGLQFLIQYYNGEERAKGNILERFSAQQFPDLHSELNLSSLELGDSALYFCASSGRQYQDTIYFGEGSWLTVV.